The clone carrying this T cell receptor (beta chain) was detected many times. Its target is unknown. Germline CDR1 SGDLS, CDR2 YYNGEE. The V end lost 4 bases, the J end lost 9 bases, and 14 bases lay between the germline ends. The CDR3 totals 13 residues. Each patient was aged 18 to 65 and had newly diagnosed hyperthyroidism of under 2 months' duration. The data belong to a study of T cells in Graves' hyperthyroidism and ophthalmopathy. Study summary: Peripheral blood samples were taken at initial diagnosis, prior to any treatment.

Overall study findings and caveats: Among clonotypes expanded in thyroid above 0.001, most were also found in blood. Ophthalmopathy was identified by the model a median about 6.8 months ahead of onset.

The source material, RNA transcripts, was used to amplify TCR beta CDR3 regions. Initially, a first-round RT-PCR of the TCR CDR3 employed the HTBI primer set. TCRdb re-called the multiplex PCR reads with MiXCR, one entry per CDR3 protein. The sample includes 480,000 or so distinct CDR3 sequences, about an eighth of them seen just once. This chain connects TRBV9 to TRBJ2-4; D may be TRBD1 (5 bases). This receptor was taken from a woman under 30 with Graves' hyperthyroidism. Sequencing used blood. The CDR3 DNA sequence: TGTGCCAGCAGCACCAGTGGGGCCACCATTCAGTACTTC. It encodes CASSTSGATIQYF.